This T cell receptor beta chain was identified during a study of CD8 T cells in Susac syndrome. After extraction with the RNeasy kit, roughly 0.45 to 1 ug of the RNA was reverse transcribed using random hexamers. A single record per CDR3 protein comes from TCRdb applying MiXCR to the immunoSEQ multiplex PCR reads. In the table there are tens of thousands of distinct CDR3 sequences, roughly 94% of which are singletons. Trimming removed 3 bases at V and 10 bases at J, with 5 bases between. Looked up from germline, CDR1 is SGDLS and CDR2 is YYNGEE. The CDR3 runs to 10 residues. Sequencing was carried out using CD8+ T cells from PBMCs. The TCR sequence derives from a human donor in good health. The V call is TRBV9, the J call TRBJ2-1; D remains unclear. CDR3 region: CASSGAEQFF. The CDR3 nucleotides read TGTGCCAGCAGCGGTGCGGAGCAGTTCTTC.